This TCR beta chain was obtained from a study of vaccination effects on CD4 cells after COVID-19. Study in general: Participants got two doses of BNT162b2 or mRNA-1273 vaccine. Whole-study findings and limits: Marked clonal contraction was seen late after vaccination (in both infection- and vaccine-induced clones).

ViraFEST used viral peptide pools to expand antigen-specific CD4+ T cells before sequencing. An approximately nine-day culture period preceded the isolation of CD4+ T cells. Vaccine recipients, nucleocapsid antibody negative, had no prior SARS-CoV-2 infection. With roughly 9.5 ug/ml peptides and around 9.6 IU/ml IL-2, fewer than 2.5 million PBMC per well were cultured. The authors exchanged half the medium for IL-2 medium on days 3 and 7. Concerning this clone itself: What it binds is unknown.

Clones were read by immunoSEQ multiplex PCR, and TCRdb kept only the in-frame ones, dropping some. The repertoire holds 77,000 or so clones, with around 76% as singletons. The input for sequencing was CD4+ T cells from PBMCs cultured with SARS-CoV-2 spike peptides, taken before COVID-19 vaccination. The clonotype was recovered from a human donor who received a COVID-19 vaccine.

This CDR3 is CASSSTGPETQYF. Here the CDR3 DNA reads TGTGCCAGCAGTTCTACAGGGCCGGAGACCCAGTACTTC. The rearrangement joins TRBV28 to TRBJ2-5; weak D call: TRBD1 (6 bases). The CDR3 sequence is 13 residues long. Looked up from germline, CDR1 is MDHEN and CDR2 is SYDVKM. V was trimmed by 4 bases and J by 5 bases, leaving 11 bases between them.